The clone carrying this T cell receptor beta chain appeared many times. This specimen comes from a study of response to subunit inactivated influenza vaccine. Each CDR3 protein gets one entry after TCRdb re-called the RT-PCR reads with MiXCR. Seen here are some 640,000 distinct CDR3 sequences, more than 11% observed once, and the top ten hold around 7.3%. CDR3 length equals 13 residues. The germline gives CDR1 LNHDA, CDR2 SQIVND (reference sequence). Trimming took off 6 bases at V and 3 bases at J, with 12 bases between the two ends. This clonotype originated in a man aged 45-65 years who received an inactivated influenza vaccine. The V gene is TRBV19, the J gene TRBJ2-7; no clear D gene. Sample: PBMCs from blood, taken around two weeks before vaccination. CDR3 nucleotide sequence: TGTGCCAGTAGCCAGACACCGAGCTACGAGCAGTACTTC. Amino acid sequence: CASSQTPSYEQYF.